Following are 28 T cell receptor beta chains from one sample sequenced in a study of control samples from healthy donors and cancer patients. The data were produced by immunoSEQ multiplex PCR, yet TCRdb's version contains in-frame clones alone and is incomplete. The sample carries 130,000 or so clones, 80% to 95% recorded once. The sequenced material came from blood. The receptor source for this set is a middle-aged man in good health.

The chain carries TRBV11-3 and TRBJ2-1, with a tentative D call TRBD1 (6 bases). Germline V gene sequence: CDR1 SGHNT, CDR2 YENEEA. This CDR3 has 14 amino acids. The V and J ends lost 0 bases and 10 bases respectively, with 13 bases between them. CDR3 in amino acids: CASSLESYGQEQFF. The CDR3 DNA follows: TGTGCCAGCAGCTTAGAAAGCTACGGACAGGAGCAGTTCTTC.

The chain uses TRBV3-1 (or the pseudogene TRBV3-2) and TRBJ2-7, with D possibly matching TRBD2 (6 bases). The CDR3 loop spans 14 amino acids. Trimming left V 2 bases short and J 1 base short, with 9 bases between. Germline CDR1 reads LGHDT; CDR2 reads YNNKEL (reference sequence). The CDR3 sequence is CASSQQRVSYEQYF. The DNA for the CDR3 is TGTGCCAGCAGCCAACAGCGGGTTTCCTACGAGCAGTACTTC.

This chain joins TRBV6-5 and TRBJ2-1; D is uncertain. The V gene lost 7 bases and the J gene lost 4 bases, with 11 bases spanning the gap. The CDR3 consists of 13 residues. Germline CDR1 reads MNHEY; CDR2 reads SVGAGI. The DNA of the CDR3 is TGTGCCAGCACCCAGCAGATTTACAATGAGCAGTTCTTC. It yields the protein CASTQQIYNEQFF.

The CDR3 region has the DNA TGTGCCAGCAGCCCGGGAGGGTTCGGGGGGGGGATTTACAATGAGCAGTTCTTC. This encodes CASSPGGFGGGIYNEQFF. The rearrangement uses TRBV5-4 and TRBJ2-1; 8 bases fit TRBD2. Germline V gene sequence: CDR1 SGHNT, CDR2 YYREEE (reference sequence). The CDR3 consists of 18 residues. V shed 4 bases, J shed 4 bases, and the junction held 16 bases outside the gene matches.

Regarding this clone: A junction boundary mismatches the germline segment, possibly from a read error. CDR3 nucleotides: TGTGCCAGCAGGTTAGGGGGGCAGCGTGGCTACACCTTC. Its protein product is CASRLGGQRGYTF. This sequence joins TRBV12-3 or TRBV12-4 and TRBJ1-2, with D maybe TRBD1 (6 bases). This CDR3 has 13 residues.

This clone was counted once. This chain connects TRBV2 to TRBJ1-2; 8 positions match TRBD1. Unmatched junction bases numbered 4, after V lost 3 bases and J lost 7 bases. From germline, CDR1 is SNHLY and CDR2 FYNNEI. The length of the CDR3 is 13 residues. The CDR3 is CASSETGAAGYTF. CDR3 nucleotides: TGTGCCAGCAGTGAGACAGGGGCTGCTGGCTACACCTTC.

This clone was counted between two and nine times. This sequence joins TRBV7-6 and TRBJ2-5; 9 nucleotides match TRBD2. Germline loops: CDR1 SGHVS, CDR2 FNYEAQ. The V segment lost 5 bases and the J segment 2 bases; nucleotides outside the gene matches: 12. The CDR3 covers 17 residues. CDR3 DNA: TGTGCCAGCAGCCCGGTTAGCGGGGGCAGCATACAAGAGACCCAGTACTTC. Protein: CASSPVSGGSIQETQYF.

The gene calls are TRBV12-3 or TRBV12-4 and TRBJ2-7, with TRBD1 matching over 8 bases. The CDR3 is 13 amino acids. Losses at the gene ends were 5 bases for V and 6 bases for J; bases not matched to a gene: 6. CDR3 in amino acids: CASSPRQGTEQYF. The CDR3 DNA follows: TGTGCCAGCAGTCCCCGACAGGGGACCGAGCAGTACTTC.

CDR3 residues: CAISESASGGQETQYF. DNA of the CDR3: TGTGCCATCAGTGAGTCGGCTAGCGGGGGGCAAGAGACCCAGTACTTC. The gene calls are TRBV10-3 and TRBJ2-5, with 11 bases that match TRBD2. CDR3 length: 16 amino acids. From germline, CDR1 is ENHRY and CDR2 SYGVKD. J gave up 2 bases and V 0 bases, and 2 bases lay outside the gene matches.

This chain joins TRBV5-4 and TRBJ2-3; 11 bases are a match to TRBD2. Germline V gene sequence: CDR1 SGHNT, CDR2 YYREEE (reference sequence). CDR3 length: 15 residues. The trim removed 5 bases at V and 9 bases at J, leaving 11 bases unmatched. In nucleotides, the CDR3 is TGTGCCAGCAGTTTTAGCGGGGGGGGTTTACGGACGCAGTATTTT. Translating gives CASSFSGGGLRTQYF.

DNA for the CDR3: TGTGCCAGCACCCATCCGGAACACGGCAATGAGCAGTTCTTC. The encoded protein is CASTHPEHGNEQFF. The genes are TRBV2 and TRBJ2-1; D gene unclear. Trimming took 7 bases from V and 6 from J, leaving 16 bases between them. Germline V gene lookup returns CDR1 SNHLY and CDR2 FYNNEI. The CDR3 covers 14 residues.

The chain carries TRBV7-9 and TRBJ2-5; 10 bases agree with TRBD1. Looked up from germline, CDR1 is SEHNR and CDR2 is FQNEAQ (reference sequence). The CDR3 extends over 16 amino acids. V shed 1 base, J shed 3 bases, and the junction held 5 bases outside the gene matches. The CDR3 DNA reads as TGTGCCAGCAGCTTAGGGGACAGGGGTTCGGAAGAGACCCAGTACTTC. It specifies CASSLGDRGSEETQYF.

The chain employs TRBV5-4 and TRBJ2-1, with 8 bases identical to TRBD2. This CDR3 spans 15 amino acids. Germline lookup yields CDR1 SGHNT and CDR2 YYREEE (reference sequence). The ends lost 2 bases at V and 6 bases at J; junction bases unmatched: 7. The CDR3 sequence is CASSLLRGGSNEQFF. DNA of the CDR3: TGTGCCAGCAGCTTACTACGCGGGGGGTCCAATGAGCAGTTCTTC.

The chain uses TRBV9 and TRBJ1-6; D not resolved. V was pared by 0 bases and J by 4 bases, with 8 bases between. CDR1 is SGDLS and CDR2 is YYNGEE in the germline V gene. The CDR3 extends over 15 amino acids. The CDR3 loop is CASSVEAEYNSPLHF. The CDR3 nucleotides read TGTGCCAGCAGCGTAGAGGCAGAATATAATTCACCCCTCCACTTT.

This chain uses TRBV12-5 with TRBJ1-5; possible D gene TRBD1, 6 bases. CDR1 and CDR2 from the germline V gene are LGHNT and FRNRAP. V was cut by 0 bases and J by 7 bases, with 13 bases left in between. The CDR3 sequence is 15 residues long. CDR3 loop: CASGLVSGAGQPQHF. For the CDR3, the DNA is TGTGCTAGTGGTTTGGTATCAGGGGCCGGCCAGCCCCAGCATTTT.

The V gene is TRBV2, the J gene TRBJ1-4; D is ambiguous. Germline loops: CDR1 SNHLY, CDR2 FYNNEI. V lost 2 bases, J lost 7 bases, and 11 bases lay in between. This CDR3 has 14 amino acids. The DNA of the CDR3 is TGTGCCAGCAGTGAATTGGCAGGTGCTGAAAAACTGTTTTTT. Its protein product is CASSELAGAEKLFF.

This clone occurred a few times. This sequence joins TRBV27 and TRBJ2-7; perhaps TRBD2 as D (7 bases). Per germline, CDR1 MNHEY and CDR2 SMNVEV (reference sequence). The CDR3 runs to 16 residues. V was cut by 5 bases and J by 4 bases, with 21 bases left in between. The CDR3 DNA reads TGTGCCAGCAGTCCGCGTGCGGGGGACAATTCGTACGAGCAGTACTTC. Translating gives CASSPRAGDNSYEQYF.

In this sample, this clone turned up once. The chain carries TRBV2 and TRBJ2-2; D is possibly TRBD2 (6 bases). Trimming took 6 bases from V and 0 from J, leaving 8 bases between them. CDR1 and CDR2 from the germline V gene are SNHLY and FYNNEI. CDR3 size: 14 residues. CDR3 sequence: CASRGGANTGELFF. In nucleotides, the CDR3 is TGTGCCAGCAGGGGCGGGGCGAACACCGGGGAGCTGTTTTTT. Full variable domain (missing parts from reference TRBV2 and TRBJ2-2): EPEVTQTPSHQVTQMGQEVILRCVPISNHLYFYWYRQILGQKVEFLVSFYNNEISEKSEIFDDQFSVERPDGSNFTLKIRSTKLEDSAMYFCASRGGANTGELFFGEGSRLTVL.

The genes are TRBV6-5 and TRBJ1-1, with D tentatively TRBD1 (5 bases). Trimming left V 5 bases short and J 0 bases short, with 7 bases between. Germline CDR1 MNHEY, CDR2 SVGAGI. The CDR3 spans 13 residues. The CDR3 loop is CASSQQVNTEAFF. CDR3 in DNA: TGTGCCAGCAGTCAACAGGTGAACACTGAAGCTTTCTTT.

The chain combines TRBV5-6 with TRBJ1-3; 8 positions agree with TRBD1. The CDR3 has 15 amino acids. The junction had 4 bases not matched to a gene; V was cut back by 5 bases and J by 0 bases. Looked up from germline, CDR1 is SGHDT and CDR2 is YYEEEE. The CDR3 spells CASSAGGLSGNTIYF. CDR3 DNA sequence: TGTGCCAGCAGTGCAGGGGGCCTCTCTGGAAACACCATATATTTT.

The rearrangement joins TRBV27 to TRBJ1-1; D perhaps matches TRBD1 (5 bases). This CDR3 contains 15 residues. CDR1 is MNHEY, CDR2 SMNVEV, per germline (reference sequence). V lost 3 bases and J 3 bases, leaving 14 bases between the germline ends. The CDR3 DNA reads as TGTGCCAGCAGTTTGTATTATCGAGGGGACACTGAAGCTTTCTTT. It is translated as CASSLYYRGDTEAFF.

The V call is TRBV3-1 (or the pseudogene TRBV3-2), the J call TRBJ1-1; possibly TRBD1 for D (5 bases). Germline loops: CDR1 LGHDT, CDR2 YNNKEL (reference sequence). This CDR3 has 16 amino acids. Trimming stripped 8 bases from V and 1 base from J, with 20 bases between. CDR3 amino acids: CASSSNGDVRNTEAFF. The CDR3 coding sequence is TGTGCCAGCTCTAGCAATGGGGACGTAAGGAACACTGAAGCTTTCTTT.

This chain connects TRBV7-9 to TRBJ2-7; D tentatively fits TRBD1 or TRBD2 (6 bases each). Germline V gene sequence: CDR1 SEHNR, CDR2 FQNEAQ (reference sequence). The V gene lost 0 bases and the J gene lost 2 bases, with 20 bases spanning the gap. CDR3 length: 18 residues. In nucleotides, the CDR3 is TGTGCCAGCAGCTTAGCATCTTCAGGGGAATGGGGGGCCTACGAGCAGTACTTC. Translation: CASSLASSGEWGAYEQYF.

This clone occurred once. V is TRBV2 and J is TRBJ1-2, with 7 bases identical to TRBD1. J gave up 1 base and V 4 bases, and 3 bases lay outside the gene matches. The CDR3 covers 14 residues. The germline gives CDR1 SNHLY, CDR2 FYNNEI. This chain's CDR3 is CASSGGQINYGYTF. The CDR3 DNA reads TGTGCCAGCAGTGGGGGACAGATTAACTATGGCTACACCTTC.

The chain carries TRBV5-1 and TRBJ1-1; D unresolved. Germline loops: CDR1 SGHRS, CDR2 YFSETQ. V was shortened by 5 bases and J by 0 bases, with 11 bases between the two germline ends. The CDR3 length is 14 residues. The CDR3 nucleotides read TGCGCCAGCAGAGGGCAGACCATGAACACTGAAGCTTTCTTT. Translating gives CASRGQTMNTEAFF.

The chain uses TRBV5-4 and TRBJ1-1; TRBD1 might be the D (5 bases). Germline V gene sequence: CDR1 SGHNT, CDR2 YYREEE (reference sequence). The CDR3 is 15 amino acids. Trimming left V 0 bases short and J 0 bases short, with 9 bases between. CDR3 sequence reads: CASSLARGVNTEAFF. CDR3 coding DNA: TGTGCCAGCAGCTTGGCCCGGGGGGTGAACACTGAAGCTTTCTTT. Looking up the rest from reference TRBV5-4 and TRBJ1-1 gives the full variable domain: ETGVTQSPTHLIKTRGQQVTLRCSSQSGHNTVSWYQQALGQGPQFIFQYYREEENGRGNFPPRFSGLQFPNYSSELNVNALELDDSALYLCASSLARGVNTEAFFGQGTRLTVV.

This chain uses TRBV19 with TRBJ2-3; 15 nucleotides match TRBD2. The CDR3 loop spans 14 amino acids. Per the germline V gene, CDR1 is LNHDA and CDR2 is SQIVND (reference sequence). With 5 bases clipped from V and 10 bases from J, the junction kept 4 bases outside the gene matches. CDR3 sequence reads: CASSGLAGGPAQYF. In nucleotides, the CDR3 is TGTGCCAGTAGTGGACTAGCGGGGGGGCCAGCGCAGTATTTT.

This chain joins TRBV7-2 and TRBJ1-6, with 8 bases identical to TRBD1. The trim removed 1 base at V and 9 bases at J, leaving 5 bases unmatched. The CDR3 extends over 15 amino acids. Looked up from germline, CDR1 is SGHTA and CDR2 is FQGNSA. The CDR3 loop reads CASSLGGQGGSPLHF. The DNA for the CDR3 is TGTGCCAGCAGCTTAGGAGGACAGGGAGGTTCACCCCTCCACTTT.